Presented here are 21 T cell receptor beta chains from one specimen sequenced in a study of cytomegalovirus exposure and HLA in healthy donors. Method: immunoSEQ multiplex PCR; TCRdb's copy keeps in-frame clones and lacks some. This repertoire shows under 150,000 clones, about 86% found once; its top ten account for 7.5% to 10%. The sequenced sample was PBMCs. These receptors were obtained from a woman under 30 in good health and CMV-seropositive.

The rearrangement links TRBV7-6 to TRBJ2-1; 8 bases align to TRBD2. V dropped 5 bases and J dropped 1; count of bases not matched to a gene: 13. This CDR3 spans 18 amino acids. Per germline, CDR1 SGHVS and CDR2 FNYEAQ. The CDR3 region has the DNA TGTGCCAGCAGCCCCGGACGGGGCGGGAGGTATTCCTACAATGAGCAGTTCTTC. This encodes CASSPGRGGRYSYNEQFF.

This sequence joins TRBV28 and TRBJ1-1, with 8 bases identical to TRBD1. V lost 7 bases, J lost 4 bases, and 5 bases stayed unmatched. Germline CDR1 reads MDHEN; CDR2 reads SYDVKM. The CDR3 covers 13 residues. CDR3 sequence: CASTTGEGTEAFF. In nucleotides, the CDR3 is TGTGCCAGCACGACAGGGGAGGGCACTGAAGCTTTCTTT.

In this sample, this clone turned up a few times. The chain combines TRBV4-1 with TRBJ2-7; D is perhaps TRBD2 (5 bases). V dropped 0 bases and J dropped 6 bases, with 12 bases sitting between them. The germline V gene encodes CDR1 MGHRA and CDR2 YSYEKL. This CDR3 is built from 14 residues. CDR3 protein: CASSQDLRVREQYF. The CDR3 coding sequence is TGCGCCAGCAGCCAAGATCTGAGGGTCCGCGAGCAGTACTTC.

The rearrangement uses TRBV29-1 and TRBJ1-1; 10 nucleotides line up with TRBD1. V dropped 2 bases and J dropped 5; count of bases not matched to a gene: 5. The CDR3 extends over 14 amino acids. Germline V CDR1 and CDR2: SQVTM, ANQGSEA. DNA for the CDR3: TGCAGCGTTGAAAGGGGACAGGGGAGGACTGAAGCTTTCTTT. Its protein is CSVERGQGRTEAFF. The whole variable domain, filled in from reference TRBV29-1 and TRBJ1-1, reads SAVISQKPSRDICQRGTSLTIQCQVDSQVTMMFWYRQQPGQSLTLIATANQGSEATYESGFVIDKFPISRPNLTFSTLTVSNMSPEDSSIYLCSVERGQGRTEAFFGQGTRLTVV.

This chain joins TRBV5-4 and TRBJ1-2, with 7 bases identical to TRBD1. Germline CDR1 reads SGHNT; CDR2 reads YYREEE (reference sequence). J gave up 7 bases and V 4 bases, and 19 bases lay outside the gene matches. The CDR3 length is 17 residues. Here the CDR3 DNA reads TGTGCCAGCAGCAAGGACAGGACCCGGGTAGCTGTGAGTGGCTACACCTTC. It codes for CASSKDRTRVAVSGYTF.

V usage is TRBV10-2 and J usage is TRBJ2-7; D is perhaps TRBD1 (6 bases). Germline V lookup: CDR1 WSHSY, CDR2 SAAADI. Trimming stripped 6 bases from V and 4 bases from J, with 19 bases between. The CDR3 contains 15 residues. CDR3 in DNA: TGCGCCAGCAGAGAGAAGACCGGGACAAAATACGAGCAGTACTTC. Translated, it gives CASREKTGTKYEQYF.

This clone was detected only once. The CDR3 loop is CASSLGLAGGLCEQYF. The CDR3 nucleotides read TGTGCCAGCAGCTTAGGACTAGCGGGAGGATTGTGCGAGCAGTACTTC. The J gene is TRBJ2-7, the V gene TRBV7-2, with 13 bases identical to TRBD2. The length of the CDR3 is 16 residues. Germline CDR1 is SGHTA and CDR2 is FQGNSA. Losses at the gene ends were 1 base for V and 6 bases for J; bases not matched to a gene: 6.

The V call is TRBV5-1, the J call TRBJ1-1; D unresolved. Germline V CDR1 and CDR2: SGHRS, YFSETQ. Trimming removed 10 bases at V and 0 bases at J, with 13 bases between. The CDR3 is 13 amino acids. Here the CDR3 DNA reads TGCGCCTGTAGACCGGAGCTGAACACTGAAGCTTTCTTT. Translation gives CACRPELNTEAFF.

In the case of this clone: The identical CDR3 is also encoded by other nucleotide sequences in the sample. V gene TRBV5-4 combines with J gene TRBJ2-3, with TRBD2 matching 8 bases. Unmatched junction bases numbered 3, after V lost 0 bases and J lost 0 bases. Germline CDR1 is SGHNT and CDR2 is YYREEE (reference sequence). The CDR3 length is 16 residues. The CDR3, as DNA: TGTGCCAGCAGCTTGGGTCTAGCGGGTAGCACAGATACGCAGTATTTT. Translation: CASSLGLAGSTDTQYF.

The count of this clone is one. The chain recombines TRBV7-9 with TRBJ1-6, with 7 bases aligning to TRBD1. V gave up 5 bases and J gave up 7 bases; unmatched junction bases: 8. Germline CDR1 SEHNR, CDR2 FQNEAQ (reference sequence). The CDR3 consists of 15 residues. The CDR3 protein is CASSQMGQINSPLHF. CDR3 in DNA: TGTGCCAGCAGCCAAATGGGACAGATAAATTCACCCCTCCACTTT.

This chain uses TRBV30 with TRBJ2-6, with D hard to call. Germline lookup yields CDR1 GTSNPN and CDR2 SVGIG (reference sequence). CDR3 length: 12 amino acids. Trimming removed 4 bases at V and 1 base at J, with 2 bases between. The CDR3 bases are TGTGCCTGGACATCTGGGGCCAACGTCCTGACTTTC. Protein sequence: CAWTSGANVLTF. The whole variable domain, remainder taken from reference TRBV30 and TRBJ2-6, is SQTIHQWPATLVQPVGSPLSLECTVEGTSNPNLYWYRQAAGRGLQLLFYSVGIGQISSEVPQNLSASRPQDRQFILSSKKLLLSDSGFYLCAWTSGANVLTFGAGSRLTVL.

This clone showed up just once. The rearrangement uses TRBV6-5 and TRBJ1-5, with no clear D. This CDR3 contains 13 residues. Between the trimmed V and J ends, which lost 5 bases and 7 bases, there was a span of 12 bases. Germline CDR1 and CDR2: MNHEY and SVGAGI. CDR3 sequence (DNA): TGTGCCAGCAGTCCGGGGAGCGCCCAGCCCCAGCATTTT. It yields the protein CASSPGSAQPQHF.

The chain combines TRBV5-8 with TRBJ2-3; D may be TRBD2 (5 bases). CDR1 is SGHTS, CDR2 YDEGEE, per germline. Trimming took 0 bases from V and 5 from J, leaving 13 bases between them. This CDR3 is built from 15 residues. The CDR3 coding sequence is TGTGCCAGCAGCTTGGGGAGGAGTCCTGGAGATACGCAGTATTTT. The encoded protein is CASSLGRSPGDTQYF.

The DNA for the CDR3 is TGTGCCAGCAGCCATAGAGAAAAACTGTTTTTT. This codes for CASSHREKLFF. The chain uses TRBV7-9 and TRBJ1-4; D unresolved. Germline CDR1 SEHNR, CDR2 FQNEAQ (reference sequence). The V end was cut by 5 bases, the J end by 8 bases, with 6 bases between. CDR3 length equals 11 residues. Together with reference TRBV7-9 and TRBJ1-4, the CDR3 gives the full variable domain: DTGVSQNPRHKITKRGQNVTFRCDPISEHNRLYWYRQTLGQGPEFLTYFQNEAQLEKSRLLSDRFSAERPKGSFSTLEIQRTEQGDSAMYLCASSHREKLFFGSGTQLSVL.

The V and J genes are TRBV28 and TRBJ1-2, with TRBD1 matching over 9 bases. The CDR3 has 15 amino acids. V lost 4 bases, J lost 5 bases, and 8 bases stayed unmatched. CDR1 is MDHEN and CDR2 is SYDVKM in the germline V gene. CDR3 loop: CASSSPGQGLYGYTF. The CDR3 DNA sequence: TGTGCCAGCAGTTCGCCGGGACAGGGCCTGTATGGCTACACCTTC.

The chain employs TRBV5-6 and TRBJ2-7; possibly TRBD1 for D (6 bases). The CDR3 spans 15 residues. Looked up from germline, CDR1 is SGHDT and CDR2 is YYEEEE. Trimming pared 0 bases from V and 7 bases from J, leaving 17 bases between. CDR3 residues: CASSLGAGVGFEQYF. The CDR3 DNA follows: TGTGCCAGCAGCTTGGGGGCAGGGGTGGGCTTTGAGCAGTACTTC. Drawing the rest from reference TRBV5-6 and TRBJ2-7, the complete variable domain is DAGVTQSPTHLIKTRGQQVTLRCSPKSGHDTVSWYQQALGQGPQFIFQYYEEEERQRGNFPDRFSGHQFPNYSSELNVNALLLGDSALYLCASSLGAGVGFEQYFGPGTRLTVT.

This chain links TRBV18 with TRBJ1-1; D not certain. This CDR3 region has 10 residues. Trimming removed 3 bases at V and 11 bases at J, with 7 bases between. Germline V gives CDR1 KGHSH, CDR2 LQKENI. The CDR3 spells CASSPGGAFF. CDR3 nucleotide sequence: TGTGCCAGCTCACCTGGCGGGGCTTTCTTT.

The chain carries TRBV5-1 and TRBJ1-1; 12 nucleotides agree with TRBD1. Germline CDR1 and CDR2: SGHRS and YFSETQ. J lost 6 bases, V lost 6 bases, and 6 bases had no gene match. The CDR3 sequence is 14 residues long. CDR3 nucleotide sequence: TGCGCCAGCACCCGGGACAGGGGGCTCTCTGAAGCTTTCTTT. It is translated as CASTRDRGLSEAFF.

The V gene is TRBV7-9, the J gene TRBJ2-7; 10 nucleotides match TRBD1. The CDR3 length is 15 residues. CDR1 SEHNR and CDR2 FQNEAQ come from the germline V gene (reference sequence). V lost 5 bases and J lost 3; bases outside the gene matches: 7. CDR3 residues: CASSHLRDRGYEQYF. CDR3 nucleotide sequence: TGTGCCAGCAGCCATTTGCGGGACAGGGGCTACGAGCAGTACTTC.

This chain links TRBV27 with TRBJ1-1, with D hard to call. V dropped 8 bases and J dropped 0 bases, with 10 bases sitting between them. The CDR3 is 13 residues long. Germline V gives CDR1 MNHEY, CDR2 SMNVEV (reference sequence). In DNA, the CDR3 is TGTGCCAGCGCCGTCTGGCTGAACACTGAAGCTTTCTTT. It translates to CASAVWLNTEAFF.

Remarks on this clone: This likely comes from a read error, as the CDR3 has no conserved phenylalanine or tryptophan at its end. The DNA is left out, because the CDR3 cannot be placed on it with certainty; the CDR3 is given as TCRdb lists it. The chain carries TRBV2 and TRBJ1-4. Germline assignment: CDR1 SNHLY and CDR2 FYNNEI. The CDR3 length is 18 residues, termini included. The CDR3 here is CASSEPLGQGGRRGAFGL.